This passage covers 27 T cell receptor beta chains from one sample sequenced in a study of blood T cell repertoires in COVID-19. Produced via immunoSEQ multiplex PCR; TCRdb's table is partial and in-frame only. The sample shows 90,000 to 150,000 clones, approximately 80% of them seen only once. The sequenced sample was peripheral blood. The origin of the receptors is a man aged 65 to 79 with acute or convalescent COVID-19.

The V and J genes are TRBV2 and TRBJ2-1; perhaps TRBD2 as D (5 bases). CDR3 length: 15 amino acids. V dropped 2 bases and J dropped 0 bases, with 8 bases sitting between them. Germline V gene sequence: CDR1 SNHLY, CDR2 FYNNEI. The DNA of the CDR3 is TGTGCCAGCAGTGAATGGAGGAGCTCCTACAATGAGCAGTTCTTC. Its protein is CASSEWRSSYNEQFF.

The rearrangement joins TRBV24-1 to TRBJ2-2; TRBD1 matches at 11 bases. CDR3 size: 15 residues. Germline assignment: CDR1 KGHDR and CDR2 SFDVKD. With 4 bases clipped from V and 6 bases from J, the junction kept 3 bases outside the gene matches. This CDR3 reads CATSERTGGPGELFF. CDR3 bases: TGTGCCACCAGTGAGCGGACAGGGGGCCCCGGGGAGCTGTTTTTT.

The rearrangement uses TRBV5-1 and TRBJ1-4, with D hard to call. V gave up 4 bases and J gave up 5 bases, with 3 bases separating them. Germline loops: CDR1 SGHRS, CDR2 YFSETQ. The CDR3 runs to 11 residues. Here the CDR3 DNA reads TGCGCCAGCAGCCTGAATGAAAAACTGTTTTTT. It translates to CASSLNEKLFF.

The CDR3 bases are TGTGCCAGCAGCTTTCTAGCCGGTAATTCACCCCTCCACTTT. The encoded protein is CASSFLAGNSPLHF. The chain carries TRBV7-2 and TRBJ1-6; no definite D call. The CDR3 totals 14 residues. V lost 3 bases and J 6 bases, leaving 9 bases between the germline ends. Germline V gene sequence: CDR1 SGHTA, CDR2 FQGNSA.

This clone was recorded many times. J is TRBJ1-6 and V is TRBV12-3 or TRBV12-4; D not resolved. Trimming stripped 3 bases from V and 6 bases from J, with 3 bases between. This CDR3 is 12 amino acids long. The CDR3 DNA follows: TGTGCCAGCAGTTTCTCTAATTCACCCCTCCACTTT. Its protein is CASSFSNSPLHF.

This chain links TRBV4-2 with TRBJ1-6; 7 bases line up with TRBD1. Per the germline V gene, CDR1 is LGHNA and CDR2 is YNFKEQ. The CDR3 length is 14 residues. V trimming: 2 bases; J trimming: 10 bases; junction bases outside the gene matches: 5. The CDR3 region has the DNA TGTGCCAGCAGCCAAAGACAGGGTGACTCACCCCTCCACTTT. Protein: CASSQRQGDSPLHF.

This clone was seen more than once but under ten times. The chain is built from TRBV5-5 and TRBJ2-7; D possibly corresponds to TRBD2 (6 bases). Germline values: CDR1 SGHKS, CDR2 YYEKEE (reference sequence). The germline V and J ends were trimmed by 0 bases and 5 bases, with 12 bases remaining between them. The CDR3 covers 14 residues. CDR3 loop: CASSLVGRSNEQYF. In DNA form, the CDR3 reads TGTGCCAGCAGCTTGGTAGGGAGGAGCAACGAGCAGTACTTC.

The chain links TRBV12-5 to TRBJ2-1, with 10 nucleotides matching TRBD2. V shed 5 bases and J 8 bases; nucleotides not matched to a gene: 6. This CDR3 region has 14 residues. Germline V gene data show CDR1 as LGHNT and CDR2 as FRNRAP. Written as DNA, the CDR3 is TGTGCTAGTGGTATCGGGACTAGCGCCTATGAGCAGTTCTTC. It is translated as CASGIGTSAYEQFF.

The J gene is TRBJ2-3, the V gene TRBV9; 8 bases line up with TRBD2. The CDR3 runs to 16 residues. J was trimmed by 5 bases and V by 0 bases; bases with no gene match: 8. The germline gives CDR1 SGDLS, CDR2 YYNGEE. The DNA for the CDR3 is TGTGCCAGCAGCGTAGCGGGGGGGAGAACAGGAGATACGCAGTATTTT. Translating it yields CASSVAGGRTGDTQYF.

The V call is TRBV24-1, the J call TRBJ2-4, with D possibly matching TRBD2 (5 bases). Looked up from germline, CDR1 is KGHDR and CDR2 is SFDVKD. The CDR3 runs to 16 residues. V shed 6 bases and J shed 6 bases, with 20 bases lying between them. As DNA, the CDR3 is TGTGCCACCAGTACTAGGGCTCCGGGAATTGGAAACATTCAGTACTTC. This sequence encodes CATSTRAPGIGNIQYF.

This clone was counted once. The chain recombines TRBV5-1 with TRBJ2-1; D gene uncertain. Germline CDR1 reads SGHRS; CDR2 reads YFSETQ. The CDR3 has 15 residues. V lost 0 bases and J 0 bases, leaving 7 bases between the germline ends. This chain's CDR3 is CASSLDFSSYNEQFF. DNA of the CDR3: TGCGCCAGCAGCTTGGACTTTAGCTCCTACAATGAGCAGTTCTTC.

V usage is TRBV7-8 and J usage is TRBJ2-5, with a tentative D call TRBD1 (6 bases). V lost 6 bases and J 3 bases, leaving 14 bases between the germline ends. Germline-derived CDR1 and CDR2 are SGHVS and FQNEAQ. The CDR3 is 14 residues long. CDR3 sequence reads: CASRPGHRKETQYF. The CDR3 DNA sequence: TGTGCCAGCAGACCGGGACACCGAAAAGAGACCCAGTACTTC.

This chain links TRBV28 with TRBJ1-1; TRBD1 matches 7 bases. The CDR3 is 14 residues long. The germline gives CDR1 MDHEN, CDR2 SYDVKM. V gave up 5 bases and J gave up 1 base; unmatched junction bases: 4. CDR3 region: CASSAPGGNTEAFF. CDR3 DNA sequence: TGTGCCAGCAGTGCGCCAGGGGGGAACACTGAAGCTTTCTTT.

This clone was detected once. The chain is built from TRBV28 and TRBJ2-6, with D perhaps TRBD2 (7 bases). The CDR3 spans 18 residues. V lost 4 bases and J 1 base, leaving 17 bases between the germline ends. Looked up from germline, CDR1 is MDHEN and CDR2 is SYDVKM. CDR3 sequence: CASSSEGGGLSGANVLTF. Written as DNA, the CDR3 is TGTGCCAGCAGTTCCGAGGGGGGAGGGTTGTCTGGGGCCAACGTCCTGACTTTC.

The chain joins TRBV19 to TRBJ2-2; D is perhaps TRBD2 (5 bases). Germline lookup yields CDR1 LNHDA and CDR2 SQIVND (reference sequence). V lost 3 bases, J lost 4 bases, and 12 bases lay in between. The length of the CDR3 is 15 residues. The DNA for the CDR3 is TGTGCCAGTAGTATCCCCGGGGTGGGCACCGGGGAGCTGTTTTTT. Protein: CASSIPGVGTGELFF.

The chain employs TRBV2 and TRBJ1-5; D not resolved. The germline V and J ends were trimmed by 2 bases and 1 base, with 3 bases remaining between them. Germline CDR1 and CDR2: SNHLY and FYNNEI. The CDR3 totals 13 residues. CDR3 nucleotides: TGTGCCAGCAGTGAACAGAGCAATCAGCCCCAGCATTTT. This encodes CASSEQSNQPQHF.

This clone has a single count. The V and J genes are TRBV29-1 and TRBJ2-7; D not certain. The V and J ends lost 5 bases and 7 bases respectively, with 15 bases between them. The germline V gene encodes CDR1 SQVTM and CDR2 ANQGSEA. The CDR3 is 12 residues long. CDR3: CSVLLSSYEQYF. The CDR3 DNA reads TGCAGCGTTCTCCTCTCGTCTTATGAGCAGTACTTC.

J is TRBJ2-2 and V is TRBV4-1, with TRBD1 matching over 7 bases. The V gene end was trimmed by 1 base and the J gene end by 4 bases; junction bases not matched to a gene: 6. The CDR3 spans 16 residues. Germline V gene sequence: CDR1 MGHRA, CDR2 YSYEKL. CDR3 DNA sequence: TGCGCCAGCAGCCAAGCGCAGGGGGTTTTCACCGGGGAGCTGTTTTTT. This gives the protein CASSQAQGVFTGELFF.

This chain links TRBV7-9 with TRBJ2-5; D unresolved. Germline lookup yields CDR1 SEHNR and CDR2 FQNEAQ (reference sequence). This CDR3 has 14 residues. Trimming left V 4 bases short and J 5 bases short, with 14 bases between. Here the CDR3 reads CASSSGSGGETQYF. CDR3 DNA sequence: TGTGCCAGCAGCTCCGGGTCTGGTGGGGAGACCCAGTACTTC.

The rearrangement uses TRBV12-3 or TRBV12-4 and TRBJ2-1; perhaps TRBD2 as D (6 bases). The CDR3 extends over 11 amino acids. Trimming stripped 2 bases from V and 10 bases from J, with 6 bases between. The DNA for the CDR3 is TGTGCCAGCAGTTTACGGGGGGAGCAGTTCTTC. Amino acids: CASSLRGEQFF.

The chain links TRBV10-3 to TRBJ2-7, with TRBD2 as a possible D gene (6 bases). V dropped 10 bases and J dropped 6 bases, with 16 bases sitting between them. Germline loops: CDR1 ENHRY, CDR2 SYGVKD. This CDR3 has 12 amino acids. This CDR3 reads CATRLVGSEQYF. The CDR3 nucleotides read TGTGCCACACGTTTGGTCGGGAGCGAGCAGTACTTC.

Here the CDR3 reads CASTPPYRFPRNIQYF. The DNA for the CDR3 is TGTGCCAGCACTCCCCCCTATCGGTTCCCCAGGAACATTCAGTACTTC. The chain couples TRBV28 to TRBJ2-4; D ambiguous. CDR3 length equals 16 residues. V was clipped by 7 bases and J by 7 bases, with 23 bases between them. The germline CDR1 and CDR2 sequences are MDHEN and SYDVKM.

The chain joins TRBV28 to TRBJ2-7; 11 bases match TRBD2. Germline values: CDR1 MDHEN, CDR2 SYDVKM. V gave up 6 bases and J gave up 0 bases; unmatched junction bases: 4. This CDR3 contains 15 residues. The CDR3 sequence is CASSKGTSGSYEQYF. The CDR3 DNA sequence: TGTGCCAGCAGCAAGGGGACTAGCGGCTCCTACGAGCAGTACTTC. The full variable domain, in which reference TRBV28 and TRBJ2-7 provide the parts outside the CDR3, is DVKVTQSSRYLVKRTGEKVFLECVQDMDHENMFWYRQDPGLGLRLIYFSYDVKMKEKGDIPEGYSVSREKKERFSLILESASTNQTSMYLCASSKGTSGSYEQYFGPGTRLTVT.

The rearrangement joins TRBV7-2 to TRBJ1-2, with a tentative D call TRBD1 (6 bases). Germline V gene sequence: CDR1 SGHTA, CDR2 FQGNSA. The CDR3 spans 13 residues. Trimming shortened V by 1 base and J by 8 bases, and 11 bases separated the two germline ends. CDR3 nucleotide sequence: TGTGCCAGCAGCTTAGACAGGGAGCGGGGCTACACCTTC. As protein: CASSLDRERGYTF.

The chain recombines TRBV2 with TRBJ1-5, with 9 bases lining up with TRBD1. The germline V gene encodes CDR1 SNHLY and CDR2 FYNNEI. V was pared by 5 bases and J by 4 bases, with 3 bases of the junction left unmatched. The CDR3 is 14 amino acids. As DNA, the CDR3 is TGTGCCAGCAGTAAAGACAGGGGGAATCAGCCCCAGCATTTT. Translation: CASSKDRGNQPQHF.

Only one count was recorded for this clone. This rearrangement joins TRBV6-2 or TRBV6-3 to TRBJ2-7, with 8 bases lining up with TRBD2. Germline V gives CDR1 MNHEY, CDR2 SVGEGT. V lost 5 bases to trimming and J lost 4 bases; unmatched junction nucleotides: 10. This CDR3 comprises 15 residues. The CDR3 DNA reads TGTGCCAGCAGTAGCCCCGGGGGGGGCCCGTACGAGCAGTACTTC. Its translation: CASSSPGGGPYEQYF.

The rearrangement joins TRBV4-1 to TRBJ2-3, with D unresolved. CDR1 MGHRA and CDR2 YSYEKL come from the germline V gene. The CDR3 extends over 12 amino acids. Trimming took 8 bases from V and 4 from J, leaving 10 bases between them. CDR3 protein: CASSRSADTQYF. In DNA, the CDR3 is TGCGCCAGCTCGCGGAGCGCAGATACGCAGTATTTT.